Listed below are T cell receptor beta chains from one sample, sequenced in a study of T cell responses to AZD1222 COVID-19 vaccine. Clones were sequenced by immunoSEQ multiplex PCR, and TCRdb holds only the in-frame ones, with some missing. The table has about 97,000 clones, roughly 84% seen once; the top ten hold less than 3.5%. The sample was peripheral blood, taken on day 0 of AZD1222 vaccination. The source of these receptors is an adult in good health. Each CDR3 is given without its conserved first and last residue. The order of the fields is clone size, V gene, J gene, CDR3 protein. The size field is filled for only some rows; it gives once, few, many or a size class.

size: -; V: TRBV7-2; J: TRBJ1-2; CDR3: ASSLGERRGT
size: -; V: TRBV15; J: TRBJ2-5; CDR3: ATSRDIAGGQETQY
size: once; V: TRBV7-9; J: TRBJ2-7; CDR3: ASSRLAGNSYEQY
size: few; V: TRBV21-1; J: TRBJ1-2; CDR3: ASSTRDGYT
size: once; V: TRBV18; J: TRBJ1-1; CDR3: ASSPTESNTEAF
size: -; V: TRBV5-6; J: TRBJ1-5; CDR3: ASSKRTGISNQPQH
size: -; V: TRBV5-4; J: TRBJ1-1; CDR3: ASSFESGEAF
size: -; V: TRBV10-2; J: TRBJ1-2; CDR3: ASSESYNYGYT
size: -; V: TRBV30; J: TRBJ2-3; CDR3: AWTGITDTQY
size: -; V: TRBV27; J: TRBJ2-7; CDR3: ASSLDGLGEQY
size: -; V: TRBV5-4; J: TRBJ2-7; CDR3: ASSIERGSREQY
size: once; V: TRBV5-4; J: TRBJ1-2; CDR3: ASNLWGGNYGYT
size: -; V: TRBV13; J: TRBJ2-3; CDR3: ASSPRTGKGTDTQY
size: -; V: TRBV5-8; J: TRBJ2-7; CDR3: ASSLDGRTGLSYEQY
size: -; V: TRBV11-2; J: TRBJ1-1; CDR3: ASSVAENTEAF
size: once; V: TRBV28; J: TRBJ2-5; CDR3: ASGAGQETQY
size: -; V: TRBV5-1; J: TRBJ1-4; CDR3: ASRMDRGAEKLF
size: -; V: TRBV6-5; J: TRBJ1-1; CDR3: ASSRDRRSEAF
size: -; V: TRBV6-5; J: TRBJ1-1; CDR3: ASGRQTNTEAF
size: -; V: TRBV25-1; J: TRBJ1-1; CDR3: ASSELGGNTEAF
size: -; V: TRBV6-5; J: TRBJ2-2; CDR3: ASSYWSSHTGELF
size: -; V: TRBV20-1; J: TRBJ1-2; CDR3: SASPGGVSDGYT
size: -; V: TRBV19; J: TRBJ1-1; CDR3: ATETGLRAF
size: -; V: TRBV20-1; J: TRBJ2-5; CDR3: SAIEWETQY
size: -; V: TRBV6-6; J: TRBJ2-5; CDR3: ASRLLGRQETQY
size: once; V: TRBV6-5; J: TRBJ1-2; CDR3: ASSPLGGLSNGYT
size: -; V: TRBV10-3; J: TRBJ2-5; CDR3: AISESGTEETQY
size: -; V: TRBV27; J: TRBJ2-5; CDR3: ASSSAGTGGRKTQY
size: -; V: TRBV19; J: TRBJ2-2; CDR3: ASKVKGQGNTGELF
size: -; V: TRBV11-2; J: TRBJ2-7; CDR3: ASSLTSGGAPYEQY
size: -; V: TRBV9; J: TRBJ1-3; CDR3: ASSGNTIY
size: -; V: TRBV7-6; J: TRBJ2-7; CDR3: ASSLVSGGTGSYEQY
size: -; V: TRBV30; J: TRBJ1-5; CDR3: AWSVHGTGTGQPQH
size: -; V: TRBV4-1; J: TRBJ1-1; CDR3: ASSHRQGGGSSTEAF
size: -; V: TRBV5-1; J: TRBJ2-3; CDR3: ASSPYPEGPDTQY
size: -; V: TRBV19; J: TRBJ2-3; CDR3: ASKLAFSDTQY
size: -; V: TRBV3-1/TRBV3-2; J: TRBJ2-7; CDR3: ASTSDREQY
size: -; V: TRBV19; J: TRBJ1-1; CDR3: ASSRNPNSQEAGEAF
size: -; V: TRBV24-1; J: TRBJ2-3; CDR3: ATSGYSGGNTDTQY
size: once; V: TRBV28; J: TRBJ1-1; CDR3: ASSLVYTEAF
size: -; V: TRBV11-3; J: TRBJ1-1; CDR3: ASSLGANTEAF
size: -; V: TRBV5-1; J: TRBJ2-7; CDR3: ASSRDGDYEQY
size: -; V: TRBV19; J: TRBJ1-2; CDR3: ASSLAPGYGYT
size: few; V: TRBV2; J: TRBJ1-1; CDR3: ASSGPGRNTEAF
size: -; V: TRBV28; J: TRBJ1-4; CDR3: ASSSFTGASNEKLF
size: -; V: TRBV4-3; J: TRBJ2-1; CDR3: ASSHGTLNSYNEQF
size: -; V: TRBV12-3/TRBV12-4; J: TRBJ2-5; CDR3: ASSFNRQETQY
size: -; V: TRBV28; J: TRBJ1-5; CDR3: ASSFGAYSNQPQH
size: -; V: TRBV19; J: TRBJ1-5; CDR3: ASSIDGSNQPQH
size: -; V: TRBV5-1; J: TRBJ2-5; CDR3: ASQPGGGRETQY
size: -; V: TRBV6-1; J: TRBJ1-2; CDR3: ASSDRVGYGYT
size: -; V: TRBV21-1; J: TRBJ1-1; CDR3: ASRTHRRGGDTEAF
size: -; V: TRBV30; J: TRBJ2-7; CDR3: AWSAWTVSYEQY